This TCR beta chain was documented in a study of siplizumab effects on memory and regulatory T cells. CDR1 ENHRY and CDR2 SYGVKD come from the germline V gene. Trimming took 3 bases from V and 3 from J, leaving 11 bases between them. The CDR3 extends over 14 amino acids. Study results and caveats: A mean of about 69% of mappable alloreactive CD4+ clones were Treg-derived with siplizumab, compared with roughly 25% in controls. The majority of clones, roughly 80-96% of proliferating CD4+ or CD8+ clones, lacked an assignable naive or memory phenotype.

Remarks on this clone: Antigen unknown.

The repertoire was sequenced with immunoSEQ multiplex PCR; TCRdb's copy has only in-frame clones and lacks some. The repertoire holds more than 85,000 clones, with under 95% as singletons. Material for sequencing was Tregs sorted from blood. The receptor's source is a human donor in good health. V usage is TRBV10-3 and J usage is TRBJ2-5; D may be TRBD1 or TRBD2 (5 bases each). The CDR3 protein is CAISDEGKKETQYF. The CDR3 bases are TGTGCCATCAGTGATGAGGGGAAGAAAGAGACCCAGTACTTC.